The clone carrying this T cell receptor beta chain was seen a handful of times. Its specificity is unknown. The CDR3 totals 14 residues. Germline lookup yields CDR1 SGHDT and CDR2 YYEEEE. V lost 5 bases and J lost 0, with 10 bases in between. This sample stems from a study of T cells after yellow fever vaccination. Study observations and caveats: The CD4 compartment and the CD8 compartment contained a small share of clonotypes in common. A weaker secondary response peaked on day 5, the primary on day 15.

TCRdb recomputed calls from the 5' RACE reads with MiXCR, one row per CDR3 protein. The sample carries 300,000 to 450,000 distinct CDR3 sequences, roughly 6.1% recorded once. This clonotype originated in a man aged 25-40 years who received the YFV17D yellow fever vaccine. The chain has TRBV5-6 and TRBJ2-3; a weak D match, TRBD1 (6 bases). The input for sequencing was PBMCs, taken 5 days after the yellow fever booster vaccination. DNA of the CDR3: TGTGCCAGCAGTGAGGGACACAGCACAGATACGCAGTATTTT. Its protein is CASSEGHSTDTQYF.